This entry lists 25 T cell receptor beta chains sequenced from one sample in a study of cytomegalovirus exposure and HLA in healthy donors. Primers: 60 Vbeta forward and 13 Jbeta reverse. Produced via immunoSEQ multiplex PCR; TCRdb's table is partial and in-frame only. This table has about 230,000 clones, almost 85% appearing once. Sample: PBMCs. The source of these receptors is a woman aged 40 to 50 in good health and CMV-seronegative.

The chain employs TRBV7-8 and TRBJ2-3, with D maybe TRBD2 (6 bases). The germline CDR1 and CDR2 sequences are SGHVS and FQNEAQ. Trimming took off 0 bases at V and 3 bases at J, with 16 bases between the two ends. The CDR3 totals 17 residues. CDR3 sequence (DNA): TGTGCCAGCAGCTTAGCTGTGGGTCCGACTAGTACAGATACGCAGTATTTT. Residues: CASSLAVGPTSTDTQYF.

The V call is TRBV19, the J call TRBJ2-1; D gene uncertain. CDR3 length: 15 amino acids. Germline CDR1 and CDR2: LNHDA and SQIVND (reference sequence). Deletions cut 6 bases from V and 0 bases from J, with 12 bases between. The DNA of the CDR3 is TGTGCCAGTAGCCTCAGCGCCAGCTCCTACAATGAGCAGTTCTTC. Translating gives CASSLSASSYNEQFF.

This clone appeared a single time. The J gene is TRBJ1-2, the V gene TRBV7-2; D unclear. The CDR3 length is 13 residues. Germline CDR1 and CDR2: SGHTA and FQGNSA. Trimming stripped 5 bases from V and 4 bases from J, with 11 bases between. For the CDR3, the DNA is TGTGCCAGCAGCCCGGTGCCCGGCTATGGCTACACCTTC. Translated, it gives CASSPVPGYGYTF.

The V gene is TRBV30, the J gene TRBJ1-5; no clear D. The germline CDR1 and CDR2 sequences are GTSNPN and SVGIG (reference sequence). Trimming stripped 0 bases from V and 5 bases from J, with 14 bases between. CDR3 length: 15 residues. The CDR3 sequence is CAWSVGVGIYQPQHF. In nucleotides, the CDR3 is TGTGCCTGGAGTGTTGGGGTCGGGATATATCAGCCCCAGCATTTT. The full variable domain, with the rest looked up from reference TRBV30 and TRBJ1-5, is SQTIHQWPATLVQPVGSPLSLECTVEGTSNPNLYWYRQAAGRGLQLLFYSVGIGQISSEVPQNLSASRPQDRQFILSSKKLLLSDSGFYLCAWSVGVGIYQPQHFGDGTRLSIL.

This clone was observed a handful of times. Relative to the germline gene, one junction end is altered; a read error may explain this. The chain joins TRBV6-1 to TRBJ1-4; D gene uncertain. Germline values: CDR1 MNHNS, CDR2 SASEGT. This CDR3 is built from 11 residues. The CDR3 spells CATDPRERHVF. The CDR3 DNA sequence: TGTGCCACCGACCCCCGGGAGAGGCATGTTTTT.

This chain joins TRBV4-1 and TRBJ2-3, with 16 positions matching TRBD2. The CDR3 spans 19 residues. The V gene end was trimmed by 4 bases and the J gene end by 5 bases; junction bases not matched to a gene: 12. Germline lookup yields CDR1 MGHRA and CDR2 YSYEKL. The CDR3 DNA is TGCGCCAGCAGCCCTACCGGGACTAGCGGGGGGGCCGGTAGAGATACGCAGTATTTT. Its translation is CASSPTGTSGGAGRDTQYF.

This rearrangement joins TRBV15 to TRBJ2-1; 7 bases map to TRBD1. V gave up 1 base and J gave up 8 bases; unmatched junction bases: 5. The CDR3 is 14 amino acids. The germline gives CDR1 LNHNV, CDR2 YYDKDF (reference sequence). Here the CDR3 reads CATSRAGQSYEQFF. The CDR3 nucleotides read TGTGCCACCAGCAGAGCGGGACAGTCCTATGAGCAGTTCTTC.

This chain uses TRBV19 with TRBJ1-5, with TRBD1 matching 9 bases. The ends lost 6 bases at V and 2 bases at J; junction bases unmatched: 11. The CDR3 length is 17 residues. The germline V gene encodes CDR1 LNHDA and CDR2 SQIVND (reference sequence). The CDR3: CASSPGDRVGGNQPQHF. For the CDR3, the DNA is TGTGCCAGTAGCCCAGGGGACAGGGTTGGTGGCAATCAGCCCCAGCATTTT.

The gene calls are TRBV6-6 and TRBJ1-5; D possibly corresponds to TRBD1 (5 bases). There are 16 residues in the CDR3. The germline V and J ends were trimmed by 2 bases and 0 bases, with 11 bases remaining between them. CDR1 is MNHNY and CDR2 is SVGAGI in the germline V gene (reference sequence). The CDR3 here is CASSYGPGDSNQPQHF. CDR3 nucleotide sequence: TGTGCCAGCAGTTACGGGCCGGGGGATAGCAATCAGCCCCAGCATTTT.

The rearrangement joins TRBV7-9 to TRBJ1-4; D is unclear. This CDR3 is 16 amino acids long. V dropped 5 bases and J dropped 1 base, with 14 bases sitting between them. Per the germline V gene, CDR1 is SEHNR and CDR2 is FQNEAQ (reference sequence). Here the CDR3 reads CASSIVTGGTNEKLFF. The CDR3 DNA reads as TGTGCCAGCAGCATCGTAACCGGCGGAACTAATGAAAAACTGTTTTTT.

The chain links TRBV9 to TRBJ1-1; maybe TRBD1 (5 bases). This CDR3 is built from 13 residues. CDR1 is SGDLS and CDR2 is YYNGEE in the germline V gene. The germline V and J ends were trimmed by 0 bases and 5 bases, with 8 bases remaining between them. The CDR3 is CASSVAGRTEAFF. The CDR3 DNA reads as TGTGCCAGCAGCGTAGCAGGGCGAACTGAAGCTTTCTTT.

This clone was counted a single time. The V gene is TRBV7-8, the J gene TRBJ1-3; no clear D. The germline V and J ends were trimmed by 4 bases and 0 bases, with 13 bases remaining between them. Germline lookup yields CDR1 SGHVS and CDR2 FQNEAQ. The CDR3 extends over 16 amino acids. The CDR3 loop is CASSSPFWSSGNTIYF. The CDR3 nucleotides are TGTGCCAGCAGCTCCCCGTTCTGGAGCTCTGGAAACACCATATATTTT.

The CDR3 is CASSPRTGGVSYEQYF. The DNA for the CDR3 is TGTGCCAGCTCACCACGAACAGGGGGGGTATCCTACGAGCAGTACTTC. This chain joins TRBV18 and TRBJ2-7; tentatively, D is TRBD1 (8 bases). V lost 1 base and J 1 base, leaving 14 bases between the germline ends. Germline V gene sequence: CDR1 KGHSH, CDR2 LQKENI. This CDR3 contains 16 residues.

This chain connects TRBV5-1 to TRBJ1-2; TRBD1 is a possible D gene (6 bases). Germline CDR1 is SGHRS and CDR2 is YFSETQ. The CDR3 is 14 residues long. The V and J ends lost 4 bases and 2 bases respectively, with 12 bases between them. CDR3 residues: CASSPRTDNYGYTF. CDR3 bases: TGCGCCAGCAGCCCGAGGACAGACAACTATGGCTACACCTTC.

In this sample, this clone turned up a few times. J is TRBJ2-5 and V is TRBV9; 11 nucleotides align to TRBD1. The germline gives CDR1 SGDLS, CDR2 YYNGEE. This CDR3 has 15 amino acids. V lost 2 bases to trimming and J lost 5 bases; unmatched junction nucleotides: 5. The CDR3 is CASSVRTGGQETQYF. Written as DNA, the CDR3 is TGTGCCAGCAGCGTCAGGACAGGGGGCCAGGAGACCCAGTACTTC.

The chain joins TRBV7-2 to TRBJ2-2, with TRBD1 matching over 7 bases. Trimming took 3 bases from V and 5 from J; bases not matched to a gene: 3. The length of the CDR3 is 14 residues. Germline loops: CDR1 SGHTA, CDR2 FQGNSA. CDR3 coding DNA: TGTGCCAGCAGCTTGGGACAGAGAACCGGGGAGCTGTTTTTT. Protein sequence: CASSLGQRTGELFF. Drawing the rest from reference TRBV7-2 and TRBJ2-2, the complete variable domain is GAGVSQSPSNKVTEKGKDVELRCDPISGHTALYWYRQSLGQGLEFLIYFQGNSAPDKSGLPSDRFSAERTGGSVSTLTIQRTQQEDSAVYLCASSLGQRTGELFFGEGSRLTVL.

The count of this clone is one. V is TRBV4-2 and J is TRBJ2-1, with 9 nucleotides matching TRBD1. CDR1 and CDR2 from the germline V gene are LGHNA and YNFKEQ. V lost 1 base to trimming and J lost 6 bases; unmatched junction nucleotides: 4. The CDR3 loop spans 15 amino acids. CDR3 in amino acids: CASSQAGTGINEQFF. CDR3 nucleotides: TGTGCCAGCAGCCAAGCCGGGACAGGGATCAATGAGCAGTTCTTC.

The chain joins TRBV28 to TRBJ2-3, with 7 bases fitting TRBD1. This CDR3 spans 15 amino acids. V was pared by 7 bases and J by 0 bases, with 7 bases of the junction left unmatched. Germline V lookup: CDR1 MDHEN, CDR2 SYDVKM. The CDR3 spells CASTPTGTSTDTQYF. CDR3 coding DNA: TGTGCCAGCACCCCGACAGGGACAAGCACAGATACGCAGTATTTT. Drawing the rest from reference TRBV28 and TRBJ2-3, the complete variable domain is DVKVTQSSRYLVKRTGEKVFLECVQDMDHENMFWYRQDPGLGLRLIYFSYDVKMKEKGDIPEGYSVSREKKERFSLILESASTNQTSMYLCASTPTGTSTDTQYFGPGTRLTVL.

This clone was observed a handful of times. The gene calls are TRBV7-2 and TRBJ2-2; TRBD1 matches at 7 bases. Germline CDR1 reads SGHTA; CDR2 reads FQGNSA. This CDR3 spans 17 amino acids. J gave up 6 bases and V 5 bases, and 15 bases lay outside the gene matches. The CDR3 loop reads CASSHLTDREFAGELFF. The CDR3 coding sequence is TGTGCCAGCAGCCACCTAACTGACAGGGAATTCGCCGGGGAGCTGTTTTTT.

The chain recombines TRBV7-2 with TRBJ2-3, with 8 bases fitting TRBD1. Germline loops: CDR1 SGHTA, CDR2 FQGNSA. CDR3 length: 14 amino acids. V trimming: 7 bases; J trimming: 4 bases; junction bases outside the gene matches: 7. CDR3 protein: CASTDRGGADTQYF. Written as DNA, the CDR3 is TGTGCCAGCACCGACAGGGGTGGGGCAGATACGCAGTATTTT.

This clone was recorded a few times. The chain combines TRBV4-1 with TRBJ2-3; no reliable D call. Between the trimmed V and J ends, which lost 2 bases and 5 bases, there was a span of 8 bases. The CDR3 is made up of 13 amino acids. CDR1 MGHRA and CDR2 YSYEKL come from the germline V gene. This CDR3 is CASSQQPGDTQYF. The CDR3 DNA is TGCGCCAGCAGCCAACAACCAGGAGATACGCAGTATTTT.

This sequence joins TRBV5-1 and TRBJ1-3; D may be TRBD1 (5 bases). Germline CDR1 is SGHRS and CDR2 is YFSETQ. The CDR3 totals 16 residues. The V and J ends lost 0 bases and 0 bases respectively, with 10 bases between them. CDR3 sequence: CASSLAQGSSGNTIYF. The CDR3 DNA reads TGCGCCAGCAGCTTGGCCCAGGGAAGCTCTGGAAACACCATATATTTT.

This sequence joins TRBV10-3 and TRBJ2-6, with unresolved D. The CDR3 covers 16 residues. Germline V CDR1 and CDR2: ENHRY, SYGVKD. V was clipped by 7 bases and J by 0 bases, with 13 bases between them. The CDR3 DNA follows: TGTGCCATCACTTCTCAGTCAGGCTCTGGGGCCAACGTCCTGACTTTC. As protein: CAITSQSGSGANVLTF.

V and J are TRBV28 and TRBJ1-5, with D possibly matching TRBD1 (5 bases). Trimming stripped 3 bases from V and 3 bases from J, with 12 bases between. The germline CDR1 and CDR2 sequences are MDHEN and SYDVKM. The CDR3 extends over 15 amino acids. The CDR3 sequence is CASSFLQGYNQPQHF. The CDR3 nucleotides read TGTGCCAGCAGTTTTCTCCAGGGCTACAATCAGCCCCAGCATTTT. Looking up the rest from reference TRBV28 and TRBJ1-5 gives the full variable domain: DVKVTQSSRYLVKRTGEKVFLECVQDMDHENMFWYRQDPGLGLRLIYFSYDVKMKEKGDIPEGYSVSREKKERFSLILESASTNQTSMYLCASSFLQGYNQPQHFGDGTRLSIL.

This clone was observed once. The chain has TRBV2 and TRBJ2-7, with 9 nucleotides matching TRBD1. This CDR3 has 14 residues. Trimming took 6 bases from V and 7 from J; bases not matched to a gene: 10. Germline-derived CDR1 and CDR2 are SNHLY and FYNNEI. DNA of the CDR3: TGTGCCAGCAGGGGGGACAGGGTCGTGGGGGAGCAGTACTTC. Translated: CASRGDRVVGEQYF.